Following are 21 T cell receptor beta chains from one sample sequenced in a study of CD8 T cells in ankylosing spondylitis. A single record per CDR3 protein comes from TCRdb applying MiXCR to the 5' RACE reads. This table holds 150,000 to 200,000 distinct CDR3 sequences, 13% found once. The sequenced sample consisted of blood, either unsorted or a sorted T cell fraction (not recorded which). Every receptor here comes from a female donor with ankylosing spondylitis or in good health (not recorded which).

This clonotype was counted at least ten times. The chain links TRBV5-1 to TRBJ1-1; TRBD1 might be the D (6 bases). Germline values: CDR1 SGHRS, CDR2 YFSETQ. V was cut by 2 bases and J by 8 bases, with 13 bases left in between. CDR3 size: 13 residues. CDR3 protein: CASSLVRGSEAFF. The CDR3 bases are TGCGCCAGCAGCTTAGTCAGGGGTTCAGAAGCTTTCTTT.

This clonotype occurred a few times. The chain carries TRBV30 and TRBJ1-3; D gene unclear. Trimming removed 0 bases at V and 0 bases at J, with 9 bases between. CDR3 length: 15 amino acids. The germline CDR1 and CDR2 sequences are GTSNPN and SVGIG (reference sequence). CDR3 in DNA: TGTGCCTGGAGTGTAGGGCTGACCTCTGGAAACACCATATATTTT. It yields the protein CAWSVGLTSGNTIYF.

This clonotype has a count of ten or more. The chain employs TRBV4-3 and TRBJ1-1; the D gene is possibly TRBD1 (5 bases). Trimming shortened V by 5 bases and J by 7 bases, and 11 bases separated the two germline ends. CDR3 size: 12 residues. CDR1 is LGHNA and CDR2 is YSLEER in the germline V gene. CDR3 DNA: TGCGCCAGCAGCTTCACAGGAGTTGAAGCTTTCTTT. It codes for CASSFTGVEAFF.

This clonotype was found many times. The genes are TRBV5-6 and TRBJ2-7; TRBD1 aligns across 10 bases. V was pared by 4 bases and J by 7 bases, with 11 bases of the junction left unmatched. The CDR3 runs 15 residues. Germline V CDR1 and CDR2: SGHDT, YYEEEE. The CDR3 DNA reads as TGTGCCAGCAGCCCTCCGGGACAGGGGACTTGGGAGCAGTACTTC. This codes for CASSPPGQGTWEQYF.

The chain recombines TRBV7-8 with TRBJ2-1; maybe TRBD1 (6 bases). The V end was cut by 3 bases, the J end by 8 bases, with 20 bases between. The CDR3 loop spans 16 amino acids. Germline CDR1 and CDR2: SGHVS and FQNEAQ. CDR3 loop: CASSLVVTGLVDEQFF. As DNA, the CDR3 is TGTGCCAGCAGCTTGGTTGTGACAGGTCTCGTAGATGAGCAGTTCTTC. Based on the CDR3 plus reference TRBV7-8 and TRBJ2-1, the full variable domain is GAGVSQSPRYKVAKRGQDVALRCDPISGHVSLFWYQQALGQGPEFLTYFQNEAQLDKSGLPSDRFFAERPEGSVSTLKIQRTQQEDSAVYLCASSLVVTGLVDEQFFGPGTRLTVL.

This clonotype was detected ten times or more. V usage is TRBV5-6 and J usage is TRBJ1-2; D remains unclear. The germline gives CDR1 SGHDT, CDR2 YYEEEE. The V and J ends lost 0 bases and 8 bases respectively, with 8 bases between them. There are 12 residues in the CDR3. The CDR3 is CASSLVARGYTF. The CDR3 bases are TGTGCCAGCAGCTTGGTGGCCAGAGGCTACACCTTC.

This clonotype was recorded many times. The V gene is TRBV28, the J gene TRBJ1-5; TRBD1 matches 7 bases. Germline CDR1 MDHEN, CDR2 SYDVKM. The CDR3 loop spans 16 amino acids. With 6 bases clipped from V and 0 bases from J, the junction kept 8 bases outside the gene matches. The CDR3 here is CASRIGQEYSNQPQHF. The CDR3 coding sequence is TGTGCCAGCAGAATCGGACAGGAGTATAGCAATCAGCCCCAGCATTTT.

This clonotype was counted at least ten times. This sequence joins TRBV5-1 and TRBJ2-1, with TRBD2 matching over 9 bases. The CDR3 covers 17 residues. Germline V lookup: CDR1 SGHRS, CDR2 YFSETQ. Germline trimming cut 3 bases from V and 5 bases from J; bases unmatched to any gene: 12. The CDR3 is CASSSRAVSGGHNEQFF. Written as DNA, the CDR3 is TGCGCCAGCAGCTCCCGGGCTGTTAGCGGGGGTCACAATGAGCAGTTCTTC.

This clonotype was observed at least ten times. This chain uses TRBV7-8 with TRBJ2-3; D is uncertain. Trimming stripped 4 bases from V and 4 bases from J, with 12 bases between. The CDR3 consists of 14 residues. Germline loops: CDR1 SGHVS, CDR2 FQNEAQ. The CDR3 is CASSSTNRPDTQYF. The CDR3 coding sequence is TGTGCCAGCAGCTCCACTAATCGTCCAGATACGCAGTATTTT.

The chain is built from TRBV2 and TRBJ2-2; D may be TRBD2 (5 bases). CDR1 and CDR2 from the germline V gene are SNHLY and FYNNEI. The length of the CDR3 is 14 residues. V lost 6 bases and J lost 1, with 9 bases in between. The CDR3 sequence is CASRDWGNTGELFF. The DNA for the CDR3 is TGTGCCAGCAGGGACTGGGGGAACACCGGGGAGCTGTTTTTT.

This clonotype was seen ten or more times. The rearrangement joins TRBV6-2 or TRBV6-3 to TRBJ2-5; 10 nucleotides match TRBD2. This CDR3 comprises 17 residues. Germline CDR1 MNHEY, CDR2 SVGEGT. After removal of 2 bases from V and 0 bases from J, the junction contained 6 bases not matched to a gene. The CDR3 protein is CASSYQLAGMYQETQYF. The CDR3 coding sequence is TGTGCCAGCAGTTACCAACTAGCGGGGATGTACCAAGAGACCCAGTACTTC.

The chain links TRBV4-1 to TRBJ2-2, with 7 bases that match TRBD1. The CDR3 spans 18 residues. CDR1 and CDR2 (germline): MGHRA, YSYEKL. V was clipped by 0 bases and J by 0 bases; unmatched bases: 7. CDR3 in amino acids: CASSQDPWTGTNTGELFF. In DNA form, the CDR3 reads TGCGCCAGCAGCCAAGATCCCTGGACAGGCACGAACACCGGGGAGCTGTTTTTT.

This clonotype was observed many times. The chain combines TRBV7-9 with TRBJ1-1, with TRBD1 identical over 7 bases. The CDR3 sequence is 12 residues long. Germline assignment: CDR1 SEHNR and CDR2 FQNEAQ (reference sequence). The CDR3 DNA sequence: TGTGTCGCGGAGGGGGCGAACACTGAAGCTTTCTTT. It is translated as CVAEGANTEAFF.

This clonotype was found many times. The chain has TRBV20-1 and TRBJ1-5, with D possibly being TRBD1 (6 bases). In germline, CDR1 is DFQATT, CDR2 SNEGSKA (reference sequence). Between the trimmed V and J ends, which lost 5 bases and 1 base, there was a span of 15 bases. This CDR3 has 15 amino acids. This CDR3 is CSAGKGGGSNQPQHF. CDR3 nucleotides: TGCAGTGCTGGTAAGGGGGGCGGGAGCAATCAGCCCCAGCATTTT.

This chain joins TRBV7-3 and TRBJ2-3; tentatively, D is TRBD1 or TRBD2 (5 bases each). The CDR3 covers 15 residues. CDR1 SGHTA and CDR2 FQGTGA come from the germline V gene. The ends were cut back, 1 base at V and 1 base at J, with 9 bases in the middle. The CDR3 here is CASSLIGDGTDTQYF. For the CDR3, the DNA is TGTGCCAGCAGCTTAATAGGGGACGGCACAGATACGCAGTATTTT. Full variable domain (outside the CDR3, taken from reference TRBV7-3 and TRBJ2-3): GAGVSQTPSNKVTEKGKYVELRCDPISGHTALYWYRQSLGQGPEFLIYFQGTGAADDSGLPNDRFFAVRPEGSVSTLKIQRTERGDSAVYLCASSLIGDGTDTQYFGPGTRLTVL.

Ten or more counts support this clonotype. The chain links TRBV28 to TRBJ2-1, with D unclear. CDR3 size: 11 residues. V shed 7 bases and J shed 9 bases, with 10 bases lying between them. Germline V gene lookup returns CDR1 MDHEN and CDR2 SYDVKM. The CDR3 here is CASTTKGEQFF. CDR3 coding DNA: TGTGCCAGCACTACAAAGGGTGAGCAGTTCTTC. Supplemented by reference TRBV28 and TRBJ2-1, the full variable domain reads DVKVTQSSRYLVKRTGEKVFLECVQDMDHENMFWYRQDPGLGLRLIYFSYDVKMKEKGDIPEGYSVSREKKERFSLILESASTNQTSMYLCASTTKGEQFFGPGTRLTVL.

The rearrangement uses TRBV3-1 and TRBJ2-4; 7 positions agree with TRBD2. J lost 9 bases, V lost 0 bases, and 5 bases had no gene match. Looked up from germline, CDR1 is LGHDT and CDR2 is YNNKEL (reference sequence). CDR3 length: 14 amino acids. Written as DNA, the CDR3 is TGTGCCAGCAGCCAAGATTTGAGGGAGGGCATTCAGTACTTC. It translates to CASSQDLREGIQYF.

This clonotype appeared many times. The V gene is TRBV28, the J gene TRBJ2-1; D perhaps matches TRBD1 (6 bases). The CDR3 extends over 13 amino acids. Germline V gene data show CDR1 as MDHEN and CDR2 as SYDVKM. V was cut by 5 bases and J by 9 bases, with 14 bases left in between. CDR3 loop: CASSGRGLGEQFF. In DNA, the CDR3 is TGTGCCAGCAGTGGTAGGGGGTTGGGTGAGCAGTTCTTC.

This clonotype was observed a handful of times. The J gene is TRBJ2-7, the V gene TRBV28, with D perhaps matching TRBD1 (6 bases). This CDR3 has 13 residues. The ends were cut back, 8 bases at V and 6 bases at J, with 17 bases in the middle. The germline CDR1 and CDR2 sequences are MDHEN and SYDVKM. The CDR3 bases are TGTGCCAGCGGCACAACAGGGCTTGGCGAGCAGTACTTC. This gives the protein CASGTTGLGEQYF.

This clonotype has ten or more counts. The chain uses TRBV7-9 and TRBJ1-5; D not resolved. Trimming removed 1 base at V and 7 bases at J, with 5 bases between. Germline CDR1 SEHNR, CDR2 FQNEAQ (reference sequence). The CDR3 has 12 residues. CDR3 DNA sequence: TGTGCCAGCAGCTTAGGTGAGCAGCCCCAGCATTTT. Protein: CASSLGEQPQHF.

This clonotype was counted many times. This chain uses TRBV12-3 or TRBV12-4 with TRBJ2-5; D is possibly TRBD2 (5 bases). Trimming left V 8 bases short and J 5 bases short, with 15 bases between. The CDR3 extends over 13 amino acids. DNA of the CDR3: TGTGCCAGCGGCTACCAAAGGAGGGAGACCCAGTACTTC. Translation gives CASGYQRRETQYF.